Many counts were recorded for the clone carrying this T cell receptor (beta chain). Its antigen is not identified. RNA transcripts yielded amplified TCR beta CDR3 regions. The HTBI set primed first-round TCR CDR3 RT-PCR. MiXCR, applied by TCRdb to the multiplex PCR reads, yields one record per CDR3 protein. The table shows around 380,000 distinct CDR3 sequences, with roughly 14% occurring only once. This sample is drawn from a study of T cells in Graves' hyperthyroidism and ophthalmopathy. Regarding the study as a whole: Most thyroid clonotypes with frequency above 0.001 were detected in blood.

V was pared by 1 base and J by 8 bases, with 6 bases of the junction left unmatched. The CDR3 has 14 amino acids. Germline V gives CDR1 SGHTA, CDR2 FQGTGA. Input material: blood. This sequence originates from a man younger than 40 with Graves' hyperthyroidism that later progressed to Graves' ophthalmopathy. V usage is TRBV7-3 and J usage is TRBJ1-2, with 8 bases identical to TRBD1. CDR3 nucleotides: TGTGCCAGCAGCTTAAAGCCAGGGGGCGCGGGCTACACCTTC. It specifies CASSLKPGGAGYTF.